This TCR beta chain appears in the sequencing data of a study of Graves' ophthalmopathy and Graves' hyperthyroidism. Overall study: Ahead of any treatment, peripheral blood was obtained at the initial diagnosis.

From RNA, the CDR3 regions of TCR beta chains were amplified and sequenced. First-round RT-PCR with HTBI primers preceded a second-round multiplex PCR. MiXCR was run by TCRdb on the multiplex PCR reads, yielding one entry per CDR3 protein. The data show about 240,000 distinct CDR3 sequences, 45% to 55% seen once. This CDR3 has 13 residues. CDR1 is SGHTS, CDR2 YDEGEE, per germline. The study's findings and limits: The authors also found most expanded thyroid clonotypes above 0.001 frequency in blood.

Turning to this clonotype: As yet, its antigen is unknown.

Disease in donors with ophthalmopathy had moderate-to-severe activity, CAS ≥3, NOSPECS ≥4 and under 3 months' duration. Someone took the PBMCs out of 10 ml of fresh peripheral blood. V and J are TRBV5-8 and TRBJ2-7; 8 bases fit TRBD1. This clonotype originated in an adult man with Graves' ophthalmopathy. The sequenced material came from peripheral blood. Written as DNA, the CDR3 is TGCGCCAGCAGCCCGAGGGGACAGGCTGTGCAGTACGTC. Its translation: CASSPRGQAVQYV.